Each of the 26 T cell receptor beta chains below was sequenced from the same sample in a study of blood T cell repertoires in COVID-19. The table came from immunoSEQ multiplex PCR; TCRdb's copy has only in-frame clones and leaves some out. The repertoire has under 200,000 clones, about 85% of them found once; the top ten carry roughly 9.2%. The material sequenced was peripheral blood. The origin of the receptors is a woman older than 75 with acute or convalescent COVID-19.

The chain couples TRBV3-1 (or the pseudogene TRBV3-2) to TRBJ2-2; perhaps TRBD2 as D (6 bases). This CDR3 has 15 amino acids. V lost 6 bases and J lost 3, with 14 bases in between. Germline lookup yields CDR1 LGHDT and CDR2 YNNKEL (reference sequence). The CDR3, as DNA: TGTGCCAGCAGTATCCGGCGGGGATACACCGGGGAGCTGTTTTTT. Encoded protein: CASSIRRGYTGELFF.

V gene TRBV7-9 combines with J gene TRBJ1-1; possibly TRBD1 for D (5 bases). V lost 6 bases, J lost 7 bases, and 21 bases lay in between. CDR1 is SEHNR and CDR2 is FQNEAQ in the germline V gene (reference sequence). The CDR3 is made up of 15 amino acids. The CDR3 bases are TGTGCCAGCAGGATAGGGGCGGGGGAAGGGGTTGAAGCTTTCTTT. This encodes CASRIGAGEGVEAFF.

The gene calls are TRBV19 and TRBJ1-2; weak D call: TRBD1 (6 bases). Germline V gene lookup returns CDR1 LNHDA and CDR2 SQIVND (reference sequence). V was clipped by 10 bases and J by 2 bases, with 17 bases between them. CDR3 length equals 14 residues. The CDR3 reads CATLQGFPNYGYTF. The CDR3, as DNA: TGTGCCACACTACAGGGTTTCCCCAACTATGGCTACACCTTC. Combining the CDR3 with reference TRBV19 and TRBJ1-2 gives the whole variable domain DGGITQSPKYLFRKEGQNVTLSCEQNLNHDAMYWYRQDPGQGLRLIYYSQIVNDFQKGDIAEGYSVSREKKESFPLTVTSAQKNPTAFYLCATLQGFPNYGYTFGSGTRLTVV.

V usage is TRBV7-2 and J usage is TRBJ2-7; weak D call: TRBD1 (6 bases). Germline CDR1 SGHTA, CDR2 FQGNSA. This CDR3 has 14 residues. The ends were cut back, 1 base at V and 2 bases at J, with 9 bases in the middle. The CDR3 nucleotides are TGTGCCAGCAGCTTAGAACAGGGAGCCTACGAGCAGTACTTC. Encoded protein: CASSLEQGAYEQYF.

The chain employs TRBV6-5 and TRBJ1-5, with TRBD1 matching over 8 bases. Germline CDR1 is MNHEY and CDR2 is SVGAGI. The CDR3 consists of 15 residues. V lost 6 bases and J lost 6; bases outside the gene matches: 10. The CDR3 loop is CASSSDREEGQPQHF. The CDR3, as DNA: TGTGCCAGCAGCTCGGACAGGGAAGAGGGTCAGCCCCAGCATTTT.

This chain links TRBV7-9 with TRBJ1-1, with D unclear. The CDR3 loop spans 14 amino acids. Trimming left V 5 bases short and J 5 bases short, with 15 bases between. Germline V gene data show CDR1 as SEHNR and CDR2 as FQNEAQ (reference sequence). Here the CDR3 reads CASSRGFPGTEAFF. CDR3 nucleotides: TGTGCCAGCAGCCGAGGCTTCCCCGGGACTGAAGCTTTCTTT.

In the case of this clone: Other DNA sequences in this sample translate to the same CDR3. The chain combines TRBV30 with TRBJ2-2; TRBD1 agrees at 12 bases. The CDR3 length is 15 residues. Per germline, CDR1 GTSNPN and CDR2 SVGIG (reference sequence). J gave up 7 bases and V 4 bases, and 7 bases lay outside the gene matches. The CDR3 DNA is TGTGCCTGGACCCCGGGACAGGGGGCAGGCGGGGAGCTGTTTTTT. It encodes CAWTPGQGAGGELFF.

This sequence joins TRBV10-1 and TRBJ2-7; 7 bases line up with TRBD2. Germline loops: CDR1 WNHNN, CDR2 SYGVQD (reference sequence). This CDR3 comprises 15 residues. J was trimmed by 7 bases and V by 0 bases; bases with no gene match: 9. The CDR3 region is CASSESYRPGGEQYF. The CDR3 bases are TGCGCCAGCAGTGAGTCGTACAGGCCCGGGGGGGAGCAGTACTTC.

J is TRBJ2-7 and V is TRBV3-1 (or the pseudogene TRBV3-2); 11 bases match TRBD2. The CDR3 spans 16 residues. The germline V gene encodes CDR1 LGHDT and CDR2 YNNKEL (reference sequence). The V and J ends lost 1 base and 7 bases, in that order; junction bases with no gene match: 9. CDR3 nucleotide sequence: TGTGCCAGCAGCCAAGGCCAACTAGCGGGAGTTGGGGAGCAGTACTTC. Translating gives CASSQGQLAGVGEQYF.

The chain uses TRBV7-9 and TRBJ1-3, with 7 bases aligning to TRBD1. CDR3 length: 15 amino acids. Germline CDR1 is SEHNR and CDR2 is FQNEAQ (reference sequence). V was clipped by 1 base and J by 4 bases; unmatched bases: 4. The CDR3 coding sequence is TGTGCCAGCAGCTTAGGGCAGGGGGAAGGAAACACCATATATTTT. This sequence encodes CASSLGQGEGNTIYF.

The gene calls are TRBV15 and TRBJ2-5; 8 bases are shared with TRBD1. The CDR3 totals 15 residues. Unmatched junction bases numbered 14, after V lost 5 bases and J lost 9 bases. Germline V lookup: CDR1 LNHNV, CDR2 YYDKDF (reference sequence). DNA for the CDR3: TGTGCCACCAGCGTAGCGACAGGGGTCGCGGAGGCCCAGTACTTC. The encoded protein is CATSVATGVAEAQYF.

The chain combines TRBV19 with TRBJ1-3; maybe TRBD1 (5 bases). Trimming pared 3 bases from V and 2 bases from J, leaving 23 bases between. The germline V gene has CDR1 LNHDA and CDR2 SQIVND (reference sequence). CDR3 size: 19 residues. This chain's CDR3 is CASSMVRQGLTLPGNTIYF. The CDR3 coding sequence is TGTGCCAGTAGTATGGTACGGCAGGGTCTAACTCTTCCTGGAAACACCATATATTTT. Full variable domain (missing parts from reference TRBV19 and TRBJ1-3): DGGITQSPKYLFRKEGQNVTLSCEQNLNHDAMYWYRQDPGQGLRLIYYSQIVNDFQKGDIAEGYSVSREKKESFPLTVTSAQKNPTAFYLCASSMVRQGLTLPGNTIYFGEGSWLTVV.

The chain uses TRBV10-2 and TRBJ1-6; D perhaps matches TRBD1 (6 bases). Trimming left V 10 bases short and J 6 bases short, with 16 bases between. The CDR3 runs 14 residues. Germline V gene data show CDR1 as WSHSY and CDR2 as SAAADI. This CDR3 reads CATETGDINSPLHF. DNA for the CDR3: TGCGCCACCGAGACAGGAGACATTAATTCACCCCTCCACTTT.

The chain links TRBV3-1 (or the pseudogene TRBV3-2) to TRBJ2-7, with 9 bases matching TRBD2. The V and J ends lost 3 bases and 3 bases, in that order; junction bases with no gene match: 6. This CDR3 has 15 residues. Germline V CDR1 and CDR2: LGHDT, YNNKEL (reference sequence). The CDR3 loop is CASSQITSGFYEQYF. In DNA form, the CDR3 reads TGTGCCAGCAGCCAGATCACTAGCGGGTTCTACGAGCAGTACTTC.

This clone was seen once. The V gene is TRBV18, the J gene TRBJ2-5, with D tentatively TRBD2 (6 bases). The CDR3 loop spans 14 amino acids. V was shortened by 3 bases and J by 5 bases, with 13 bases between the two germline ends. Per germline, CDR1 KGHSH and CDR2 LQKENI. Here the CDR3 DNA reads TGTGCCAGCTCACCCGAGCGGGCAGGGGAGACCCAGTACTTC. Protein sequence: CASSPERAGETQYF.

The chain links TRBV6-5 to TRBJ2-7; D is ambiguous. The CDR3 is 13 residues long. The V end lost 7 bases, the J end lost 0 bases, and 10 bases lay between the germline ends. Germline V gene lookup returns CDR1 MNHEY and CDR2 SVGAGI. CDR3 protein: CASTPGLSYEQYF. The CDR3 bases are TGTGCCAGCACTCCTGGCCTCTCCTACGAGCAGTACTTC.

V and J are TRBV25-1 and TRBJ2-5; 7 bases are shared with TRBD1. With V trimmed by 3 bases and J by 3 bases, 10 bases remained unmatched. The CDR3 runs 16 residues. Germline V gene data show CDR1 as MGHDK and CDR2 as SYGVNS. The CDR3 DNA reads as TGTGCCAGCAGTGAGACCACAGGGGCCGGGAAAGAGACCCAGTACTTC. It codes for CASSETTGAGKETQYF.

The gene calls are TRBV12-3 or TRBV12-4 and TRBJ1-4; no definite D call. Trimming cost V 4 bases and J 8 bases, with 8 bases left between them. There are 12 residues in the CDR3. The CDR3 region is CASSSDWEKLFF. CDR3 nucleotides: TGTGCCAGCAGTTCCGACTGGGAAAAACTGTTTTTT.

The chain joins TRBV10-1 to TRBJ1-3; possible D gene TRBD1, 5 bases. Germline V gene sequence: CDR1 WNHNN, CDR2 SYGVQD (reference sequence). This CDR3 contains 16 residues. Trimming stripped 4 bases from V and 0 bases from J, with 13 bases between. As DNA, the CDR3 is TGCGCCAGCAGTGGACACAGGAGAAGCTCTGGAAACACCATATATTTT. It specifies CASSGHRRSSGNTIYF.

The chain recombines TRBV6-6 with TRBJ1-4; 7 bases agree with TRBD1. Germline V gives CDR1 MNHNY, CDR2 SVGAGI (reference sequence). CDR3 length: 13 amino acids. With V trimmed by 7 bases and J by 8 bases, 7 bases remained unmatched. The CDR3 protein is CASKPTGTEKLFF. The CDR3 DNA is TGTGCCAGCAAACCGACAGGGACCGAAAAACTGTTTTTT.

This clone was detected once. The chain employs TRBV5-4 and TRBJ2-5; 9 positions agree with TRBD1. V lost 4 bases, J lost 7 bases, and 5 bases stayed unmatched. CDR1 SGHNT and CDR2 YYREEE come from the germline V gene (reference sequence). This CDR3 has 13 amino acids. This CDR3 reads CASSVDRGGTQYF. CDR3 sequence (DNA): TGTGCCAGCAGCGTGGACAGGGGTGGGACCCAGTACTTC. Drawing the rest from reference TRBV5-4 and TRBJ2-5, the complete variable domain is ETGVTQSPTHLIKTRGQQVTLRCSSQSGHNTVSWYQQALGQGPQFIFQYYREEENGRGNFPPRFSGLQFPNYSSELNVNALELDDSALYLCASSVDRGGTQYFGPGTRLLVL.

This clone has a single count. This chain uses TRBV7-2 with TRBJ2-5; tentatively, D is TRBD2 (6 bases). Between the trimmed V and J ends, which lost 5 bases and 1 base, there was a span of 17 bases. Germline CDR1 and CDR2: SGHTA and FQGNSA. This CDR3 has 16 residues. This CDR3 is CASSLGGSPGQETQYF. The CDR3 nucleotides read TGTGCCAGCAGCCTTGGAGGGTCCCCTGGCCAAGAGACCCAGTACTTC.

The CDR3 DNA reads TGTGCCAGCAGCGTAGCGGGGGGGTTTCAAGAGACCCAGTACTTC. This translates into CASSVAGGFQETQYF. The chain couples TRBV9 to TRBJ2-5, with 8 nucleotides matching TRBD2. Losses at the gene ends were 0 bases for V and 2 bases for J; bases not matched to a gene: 3. In germline, CDR1 is SGDLS, CDR2 YYNGEE. The CDR3 length is 15 residues.

This chain joins TRBV9 and TRBJ1-1; TRBD1 matches at 10 bases. The J segment lost 11 bases and the V segment lost 2 bases, leaving 9 bases of the junction unmatched. Looked up from germline, CDR1 is SGDLS and CDR2 is YYNGEE. The CDR3 runs 14 residues. CDR3 DNA: TGTGCCAGCAGCGTCGACAGGGGGCCAACCTTCGCTTTCTTT. Amino acid sequence: CASSVDRGPTFAFF.

J is TRBJ1-2 and V is TRBV2, with D uncertain. The CDR3 spans 15 residues. Germline CDR1 is SNHLY and CDR2 is FYNNEI. The V end was cut by 1 base, the J end by 2 bases, with 11 bases between. CDR3 residues: CASSEGRLSNYGYTF. The CDR3 region has the DNA TGTGCCAGCAGTGAAGGGCGGCTAAGCAACTATGGCTACACCTTC. Using reference TRBV2 and TRBJ1-2 for the parts outside the CDR3, the full variable domain is EPEVTQTPSHQVTQMGQEVILRCVPISNHLYFYWYRQILGQKVEFLVSFYNNEISEKSEIFDDQFSVERPDGSNFTLKIRSTKLEDSAMYFCASSEGRLSNYGYTFGSGTRLTVV.

V gene TRBV5-8 combines with J gene TRBJ2-5; 9 positions agree with TRBD2. In germline, CDR1 is SGHTS, CDR2 YDEGEE. The CDR3 spans 15 residues. The J segment lost 3 bases and the V segment lost 4 bases, leaving 7 bases of the junction unmatched. DNA for the CDR3: TGTGCCAGCAGCCGGTTACTAGCGGGTGAAGAGACCCAGTACTTC. Translation gives CASSRLLAGEETQYF.